Listed here are 26 T cell receptor beta chains from one sample, sequenced in a study of technical replicates of blood from several donors. Clones were sequenced by immunoSEQ multiplex PCR, and TCRdb holds only the in-frame ones, with some missing. The sample shows some 68,000 clones, roughly 92% of them seen only once. Source material: T cells isolated from PBMCs. The receptor set was obtained from a human donor in good health.

V and J are TRBV5-5 and TRBJ1-1; no reliable D call. Trimming cost V 2 bases and J 7 bases, with 15 bases left between them. Germline V lookup: CDR1 SGHKS, CDR2 YYEKEE (reference sequence). The CDR3 contains 14 residues. The CDR3 nucleotides read TGTGCCAGCAGCTTTATTGGAGCAAACCTTGAAGCTTTCTTT. Translation: CASSFIGANLEAFF.

The chain uses TRBV7-3 and TRBJ2-5; 10 bases are shared with TRBD2. Unmatched junction bases numbered 7, after V lost 4 bases and J lost 2 bases. The CDR3 consists of 16 residues. Looked up from germline, CDR1 is SGHTA and CDR2 is FQGTGA. This CDR3 is CASSSQASGGQETQYF. The CDR3 DNA sequence: TGTGCCAGCAGCTCCCAGGCTAGCGGGGGACAAGAGACCCAGTACTTC.

The chain couples TRBV4-1 to TRBJ2-1; 9 bases agree with TRBD1. CDR1 and CDR2 (germline): MGHRA, YSYEKL. Trimming cost V 4 bases and J 9 bases; bases outside gene matches: 16. The CDR3 runs 17 residues. CDR3 DNA sequence: TGCGCCAGCAGCCTTAACTACTCCCCTGGACAGGGGTTTGAGCAGTTCTTC. It encodes CASSLNYSPGQGFEQFF.

This clone occurred a few times. V and J are TRBV27 and TRBJ1-1; D uncertain. This CDR3 has 15 residues. CDR1 and CDR2 from the germline V gene are MNHEY and SMNVEV (reference sequence). Trimming left V 6 bases short and J 1 base short, with 15 bases between. The CDR3 bases are TGTGCCAGCAGCGAACCTATGAGTGGGAACACTGAAGCTTTCTTT. Its translation: CASSEPMSGNTEAFF.

The chain employs TRBV25-1 and TRBJ1-1; D unclear. The CDR3 length is 15 residues. V was pared by 0 bases and J by 0 bases, with 8 bases between. Germline V gene lookup returns CDR1 MGHDK and CDR2 SYGVNS. The CDR3 reads CASSEYKSVNTEAFF. The CDR3 DNA reads as TGTGCCAGCAGTGAATATAAATCAGTGAACACTGAAGCTTTCTTT.

The DNA for the CDR3 is TGTGCCAGCAGTCTGACAGGGGGGAGCTCCTACGAGCAGTACTTC. Its translation is CASSLTGGSSYEQYF. The V call is TRBV7-2, the J call TRBJ2-7, with TRBD1 identical over 9 bases. Germline V CDR1 and CDR2: SGHTA, FQGNSA. Unmatched junction bases numbered 6, after V lost 6 bases and J lost 0 bases. CDR3 size: 15 residues. Combining the CDR3 with reference TRBV7-2 and TRBJ2-7 gives the whole variable domain GAGVSQSPSNKVTEKGKDVELRCDPISGHTALYWYRQSLGQGLEFLIYFQGNSAPDKSGLPSDRFSAERTGGSVSTLTIQRTQQEDSAVYLCASSLTGGSSYEQYFGPGTRLTVT.

This sequence joins TRBV6-5 and TRBJ1-1, with D possibly TRBD1 on 5 matching bases. Germline V CDR1 and CDR2: MNHEY, SVGAGI. Trimming removed 7 bases at V and 4 bases at J, with 19 bases between. The CDR3 consists of 15 residues. The CDR3 here is CASISISLGGTEAFF. DNA of the CDR3: TGTGCCAGCATCTCGATTTCCCTGGGGGGCACTGAAGCTTTCTTT.

The chain couples TRBV6-1 to TRBJ2-2; tentative D call: TRBD2 (6 bases). The CDR3 has 15 amino acids. With 3 bases removed from V and 5 bases from J, the gap between germline ends came to 13 bases. Germline V gives CDR1 MNHNS, CDR2 SASEGT. The CDR3 bases are TGTGCCAGCAGTGATCTGGGGGGACTGACCGGGGAGCTGTTTTTT. Its protein is CASSDLGGLTGELFF.

V usage is TRBV6-6 and J usage is TRBJ1-1, with 7 positions matching TRBD1. The CDR3 sequence is 14 residues long. Trimming removed 10 bases from V and 6 bases from J; junction bases left unmatched: 14. CDR1 and CDR2 (germline): MNHNY, SVGAGI (reference sequence). The CDR3 sequence: CATKRQGRVPEAFF. Here the CDR3 DNA reads TGTGCCACCAAACGACAGGGTCGTGTCCCTGAAGCTTTCTTT.

The chain has TRBV6-1 and TRBJ1-2; D might be TRBD1 (5 bases). CDR1 is MNHNS and CDR2 is SASEGT in the germline V gene. The V and J ends lost 1 base and 7 bases respectively, with 13 bases between them. The CDR3 is 14 residues long. The chain's CDR3 is CASSEVGRGGGYTF. In DNA form, the CDR3 reads TGTGCCAGCAGTGAAGTGGGGAGGGGTGGTGGCTACACCTTC.

This rearrangement joins TRBV7-8 to TRBJ2-6, with D possibly matching TRBD2 (5 bases). The CDR3 is made up of 14 amino acids. Germline-derived CDR1 and CDR2 are SGHVS and FQNEAQ. Deletions cut 5 bases from V and 0 bases from J, with 5 bases between. The CDR3 loop is CASSGSSGANVLTF. CDR3 sequence (DNA): TGTGCCAGCAGCGGGAGCTCTGGGGCCAACGTCCTGACTTTC.

The chain recombines TRBV6-5 with TRBJ2-1; 7 bases match TRBD2. CDR3 length equals 14 residues. The J segment lost 1 base and the V segment lost 8 bases, leaving 5 bases of the junction unmatched. Germline V lookup: CDR1 MNHEY, CDR2 SVGAGI. CDR3 loop: CASLSGGSYNEQFF. Written as DNA, the CDR3 is TGTGCCAGCCTCTCCGGGGGGTCCTACAATGAGCAGTTCTTC.

This rearrangement joins TRBV10-3 to TRBJ2-1; the D gene is possibly TRBD1 (6 bases). V lost 1 base to trimming and J lost 6 bases, with 16 bases between them. This CDR3 comprises 16 residues. Germline CDR1 is ENHRY and CDR2 is SYGVKD. The chain's CDR3 is CAISEFLSQGGNEQFF. The CDR3 coding sequence is TGTGCCATCAGTGAGTTTCTATCACAGGGCGGCAATGAGCAGTTCTTC.

The chain employs TRBV7-9 and TRBJ2-7, with D unclear. CDR3 length equals 12 residues. Germline CDR1 reads SEHNR; CDR2 reads FQNEAQ (reference sequence). With 2 bases removed from V and 3 bases from J, the gap between germline ends came to 5 bases. The CDR3 DNA follows: TGTGCCAGCAGCTTAAACGGCTACGAGCAGTACTTC. This translates into CASSLNGYEQYF.

The chain has TRBV5-1 and TRBJ2-1; no clear D gene. The V and J ends lost 5 bases and 8 bases respectively, with 11 bases between them. The CDR3 runs to 12 residues. The germline V gene encodes CDR1 SGHRS and CDR2 YFSETQ. CDR3 bases: TGCGCCAGCAGGGAGTCAGAGGATGAGCAGTTCTTC. Amino acids: CASRESEDEQFF.

The chain joins TRBV7-9 to TRBJ1-2; 9 bases line up with TRBD1. The CDR3 runs 11 residues. CDR1 and CDR2 (germline): SEHNR, FQNEAQ (reference sequence). V dropped 6 bases and J dropped 14; count of bases not matched to a gene: 7. The CDR3 reads CASSSGQGSTF. CDR3 nucleotides: TGTGCCAGCAGTTCAGGACAGGGGAGTACCTTC.

This sequence joins TRBV10-1 and TRBJ2-1; a possible D gene is TRBD2 (6 bases). The CDR3 is 15 residues long. CDR1 and CDR2 (germline): WNHNN, SYGVQD (reference sequence). V was shortened by 6 bases and J by 0 bases, with 12 bases between the two germline ends. The CDR3 DNA follows: TGCGCCAGCAGCGTTTCGGAGGGCTCCTACAATGAGCAGTTCTTC. This codes for CASSVSEGSYNEQFF.

This clone was counted a single time. This rearrangement joins TRBV5-1 to TRBJ2-7; D perhaps matches TRBD1 (5 bases). Germline V gene data show CDR1 as SGHRS and CDR2 as YFSETQ. The CDR3 is 13 residues long. Trimming took 7 bases from V and 3 from J, leaving 14 bases between them. In DNA, the CDR3 is TGCGCCAGCGGGGCAGGAAATATCTACGAGCAGTACTTC. Protein: CASGAGNIYEQYF. Full variable domain (missing parts from reference TRBV5-1 and TRBJ2-7): KAGVTQTPRYLIKTRGQQVTLSCSPISGHRSVSWYQQTPGQGLQFLFEYFSETQRNKGNFPGRFSGRQFSNSRSEMNVSTLELGDSALYLCASGAGNIYEQYFGPGTRLTVT.

V usage is TRBV30 and J usage is TRBJ2-1, with 11 bases that match TRBD2. Trimming took 6 bases from V and 10 from J; bases not matched to a gene: 5. This CDR3 region has 12 residues. The germline CDR1 and CDR2 sequences are GTSNPN and SVGIG (reference sequence). The CDR3 is CACLAGGYEQFF. Written as DNA, the CDR3 is TGTGCCTGTTTAGCGGGAGGGTACGAGCAGTTCTTC.

V gene TRBV2 combines with J gene TRBJ2-1; 12 bases line up with TRBD2. The CDR3 has 15 residues. Germline CDR1 and CDR2: SNHLY and FYNNEI. V was pared by 8 bases and J by 9 bases, with 11 bases of the junction left unmatched. The chain's CDR3 is CASLKTSGSGGEQFF. The CDR3 DNA reads TGTGCCAGCCTCAAGACTAGCGGGAGTGGGGGTGAGCAGTTCTTC.

The chain recombines TRBV5-1 with TRBJ2-6, with D perhaps matching TRBD1 (6 bases). V lost 4 bases, J lost 4 bases, and 15 bases lay in between. This CDR3 is 16 amino acids long. Germline V gene sequence: CDR1 SGHRS, CDR2 YFSETQ. CDR3 coding DNA: TGCGCCAGCAGCCCCAGGACAGCCTCAGGGGCCAACGTCCTGACTTTC. This translates into CASSPRTASGANVLTF.

This clone was detected only once. The V gene is TRBV6-5, the J gene TRBJ2-5; 7 positions agree with TRBD1. This CDR3 contains 13 residues. V was pared by 3 bases and J by 5 bases, with 3 bases of the junction left unmatched. Germline V gives CDR1 MNHEY, CDR2 SVGAGI. CDR3 coding DNA: TGTGCCAGCAGTTATGGGGGACAGGAGACCCAGTACTTC. As protein: CASSYGGQETQYF.

The chain is built from TRBV6-6 and TRBJ2-5, with D possibly TRBD2 on 7 matching bases. Trimming left V 0 bases short and J 3 bases short, with 8 bases between. The CDR3 loop spans 14 amino acids. Germline V gives CDR1 MNHNY, CDR2 SVGAGI (reference sequence). CDR3 region: CASSYSGGEETQYF. In DNA form, the CDR3 reads TGTGCCAGCAGTTACTCAGGGGGGGAAGAGACCCAGTACTTC.

J is TRBJ2-1 and V is TRBV9; 9 bases match TRBD2. The trim removed 0 bases at V and 8 bases at J, leaving 9 bases unmatched. Germline V gene lookup returns CDR1 SGDLS and CDR2 YYNGEE. The CDR3 totals 16 residues. CDR3 in amino acids: CASSVANAGGPDEQFF. CDR3 nucleotide sequence: TGTGCCAGCAGCGTAGCTAATGCGGGAGGGCCGGATGAGCAGTTCTTC.

J is TRBJ2-1 and V is TRBV19, with a weak D call TRBD2 (5 bases). The V gene's germline CDR1 is LNHDA and CDR2 SQIVND (reference sequence). The CDR3 is 14 residues long. Trimming took off 4 bases at V and 6 bases at J, with 13 bases between the two ends. The CDR3 DNA reads TGTGCCAGTAGTAGTCTAGCCGAAATCAATGAGCAGTTCTTC. Amino acid sequence: CASSSLAEINEQFF.

The rearrangement uses TRBV2 and TRBJ1-2, with 7 bases matching TRBD1. The CDR3 has 12 amino acids. Unmatched junction bases numbered 7, after V lost 6 bases and J lost 9 bases. In germline, CDR1 is SNHLY, CDR2 FYNNEI. DNA for the CDR3: TGTGCCAGCAGAACCGGACAGGCAAGCTACACCTTC. It translates to CASRTGQASYTF.